This T cell receptor (beta chain) was captured in a study of identical twins (dated by TCRdb to 2015 to 2016). Turning to the overall study: The study deep-sequenced TCR alpha and beta repertoires from monozygotic twins, unrelated adults of various ages and cord blood to test whether fetal clonotypes persist. To rule out contamination, replicate twin experiments were performed at different times with different library preparation protocols. What the work shows at the level of the full study, not this receptor alone: Compared with coincidental sharing between unrelated individuals, out-of-frame TCR alpha sequences shared between twins showed an excess of sequences with low generation probability. Excess twin sharing in beta out-of-frame sequences was weaker because fewer shared sequences lowered the signal-to-noise ratio. Out-of-frame TCR alpha sharing in monozygotic twins was systematically underestimated by recombination models, whereas sharing between unrelated individuals was in agreement with the recombination models. Because the same donors could not be followed over many years, conclusions were based on cross-sectional statistical analysis. Abundant cord blood beta clonotypes carried fewer insertions; young adult naive repertoires showed a weaker similar trend, while memory repertoires showed none. Zero-insertion analyses could be partly confounded by invariant T cells such as MAIT and iNKT, though diverse VJ usage argued against such confounding for most clonotypes.

On this clonotype itself: There is no known antigen for this receptor. Base qualities were left out, and no much larger clone turns up one base away.

All donors were healthy Caucasians. Three pairs of female monozygotic twins, all aged about 18 to 30 years, made up the twin cohort. Positive isolation kits from Invitrogen were used to isolate the CD4+ and CD8+ T cell populations. The CDR3 sequence holds 14 residues, the cysteine and phenylalanine included. Only the CDR3 DNA stays, 42 bases, in frame from base 1. For this chain, trimming is 4 bases at the V end and 2 bases at the J end, and the number of junction bases without a gene match is 6. The germline V gene encodes CDR1 SGDLS and CDR2 YYNGEE. The library was made by 5' RACE. Data came from an Illumina HiSeq 2000. A universal primer binding site was introduced by template switching, and a unique molecular identifier was present in the final cDNA, enabling accurate counting of TCR cDNA molecules. First-strand cDNA for TCR alpha and beta chains was synthesized from specific primers in the conserved constant-segment region. To control for contamination, each cDNA library was double barcoded with a SMART-Mk sample barcode plus Illumina barcodes. TruSeq adapter sequences along with Illumina sample barcodes were introduced in two successive PCR steps. The TCR alpha and beta cDNA libraries were sequenced on the Illumina HiSeq platform using custom primers. The paper's processing steps were these. Raw reads were processed with MiGEC to extract unique molecular identifiers, and MiXCR was used to determine CDR3 positions. For each individual, recombination models were inferred using an EM algorithm with the repgenHMM and IGoR tools. The tcR package in R was used for shared clonotype analysis, with sharing normalized by the product of cloneset sizes. Out-of-frame nonproductive sequences were analyzed to study raw recombination free of thymic and clonal selection effects. In-frame beta chains were kept once TCRdb had trimmed the public reads at Q25 with fastp and called clones with MiXCR. CDR3 protein duplicates are merged, each entry listing the most common genes and DNA. These V and J calls originate from TCRdb's pipeline instead of the authors' own analysis. The sample table lists under 350,000 distinct CDR3 sequences, roughly 9.7% of them with a count of one. About 7.1% of the sample belongs to the ten largest clones.

The same sample was also studied in work on yellow fever vaccine responses in identical twins. Drawing on the second study: According to the authors, in identical twins the way T cells responded to vaccination appeared partly convergent and partly personalized. In the study, vaccine-responding T cell clones were precisely tracked in identical twins.

The sample consisted of CD8+ T cells sorted from blood. The receptor's source is a woman between 18 and 30 years old in good health. The chain links TRBV9 with TRBJ2-7; TRBD2 matches 7 bases in the middle. The base sequence is TGTGCCAGCAGCCTTAGCGGGTACCCCTACGAGCAGTACTTC. This is translated as CASSLSGYPYEQYF.